This passage covers 3 T cell receptor beta chains from one sample sequenced in a study of blood T cell repertoires in COVID-19. Some clones are missing from TCRdb's copy, which holds only in-frame ones; the method was immunoSEQ multiplex PCR. The sample has 410,000 or so clones, 80% to 90% seen once; the top ten hold about 1.5%. Material for sequencing was peripheral blood. These receptors were taken from a woman aged 25 to 39 with active or convalescent COVID-19.

V usage is TRBV7-8 and J usage is TRBJ2-7; D call uncertain. Germline lookup yields CDR1 SGHVS and CDR2 FQNEAQ. The CDR3 extends over 14 amino acids. Trimming took off 7 bases at V and 0 bases at J, with 13 bases between the two ends. DNA of the CDR3: TGTGCCAGCACTCTCGACAAGAGCTCCTACGAGCAGTACTTC. This sequence encodes CASTLDKSSYEQYF. The entire variable domain, with the rest obtained from reference TRBV7-8 and TRBJ2-7, is as follows: GAGVSQSPRYKVAKRGQDVALRCDPISGHVSLFWYQQALGQGPEFLTYFQNEAQLDKSGLPSDRFFAERPEGSVSTLKIQRTQQEDSAVYLCASTLDKSSYEQYFGPGTRLTVT.

This chain uses TRBV7-9 with TRBJ2-7, with 7 positions matching TRBD1. After removal of 1 base from V and 0 bases from J, the junction contained 6 bases not matched to a gene. The CDR3 is 16 residues long. CDR1 is SEHNR, CDR2 FQNEAQ, per germline (reference sequence). The CDR3 DNA follows: TGTGCCAGCAGCTTAGGAGGGACAGTCACCTCCTACGAGCAGTACTTC. Translation: CASSLGGTVTSYEQYF. Supplemented by reference TRBV7-9 and TRBJ2-7, the full variable domain reads DTGVSQNPRHKITKRGQNVTFRCDPISEHNRLYWYRQTLGQGPEFLTYFQNEAQLEKSRLLSDRFSAERPKGSFSTLEIQRTEQGDSAMYLCASSLGGTVTSYEQYFGPGTRLTVT.

The J gene is TRBJ1-6, the V gene TRBV6-2 or TRBV6-3; tentatively, D is TRBD1 (5 bases). The CDR3 consists of 18 residues. With 2 bases removed from V and 0 bases from J, the gap between germline ends came to 14 bases. Per germline, CDR1 MNHEY and CDR2 SVGEGT. CDR3 in amino acids: CASSYPSGHRSYNSPLHF. The CDR3 DNA is TGTGCCAGCAGTTACCCCTCCGGACACCGCTCCTATAATTCACCCCTCCACTTT.